Below are 8 T cell receptor beta chains sequenced from a single sample in a study of memory CD4+ T cells and cytomegalovirus serostatus. The sort gate was single viable CD3+CD4+CD8-CD45RO+ cells for memory CD4+ T cells. Using immunoSEQ multiplex PCR, the repertoire was profiled, and TCRdb retains in-frame clones only, with some absent. This sample has tens of thousands of clones; around 83% occur once, and the top ten carry 2%. Sequencing input: memory CD4+ T cells from blood. The source of these receptors is an adult in good health and CMV-seropositive.

V gene TRBV4-3 combines with J gene TRBJ2-3; tentative D call: TRBD2 (5 bases). Trimming left V 4 bases short and J 2 bases short, with 16 bases between. CDR1 is LGHNA and CDR2 is YSLEER in the germline V gene. This CDR3 contains 16 residues. The CDR3 region is CASSPAPHGDTDTQYF. CDR3 coding DNA: TGCGCCAGCAGCCCCGCCCCACACGGGGACACAGATACGCAGTATTTT.

Here the CDR3 reads CAISESPDYSNQPQHF. The DNA for the CDR3 is TGTGCCATCAGTGAGTCGCCGGACTATAGCAATCAGCCCCAGCATTTT. V usage is TRBV10-3 and J usage is TRBJ1-5; D uncertain. The CDR3 spans 16 residues. Germline-derived CDR1 and CDR2 are ENHRY and SYGVKD. V was trimmed by 0 bases and J by 0 bases, leaving 9 bases between them.

In its sample, this clone was seen a few times. The chain combines TRBV28 with TRBJ2-7; D gene uncertain. Trimming removed 6 bases at V and 2 bases at J, with 8 bases between. This CDR3 is built from 12 residues. CDR1 and CDR2 (germline): MDHEN, SYDVKM. The CDR3 region has the DNA TGTGCCAGCAGCCCGGGTGCCTACGAGCAGTACTTC. It yields the protein CASSPGAYEQYF.

CDR3 amino acids: CASSRRGPYGYTF. CDR3 in DNA: TGTGCCAGCAGCCGCCGGGGCCCCTATGGCTACACCTTC. The rearrangement uses TRBV5-5 and TRBJ1-2; maybe TRBD1 (5 bases). V was trimmed by 4 bases and J by 4 bases, leaving 11 bases between them. The V gene's germline CDR1 is SGHKS and CDR2 YYEKEE (reference sequence). The CDR3 has 13 amino acids.

V usage is TRBV2 and J usage is TRBJ2-5; 13 positions agree with TRBD2. The junction had 6 bases not matched to a gene; V was cut back by 9 bases and J by 5 bases. This CDR3 spans 14 amino acids. CDR1 is SNHLY, CDR2 FYNNEI, per germline. The CDR3 nucleotides read TGTGCCAGAGGACTAGCGGGGGCCCGGGAGACCCAGTACTTC. This codes for CARGLAGARETQYF. Using reference TRBV2 and TRBJ2-5 for the parts outside the CDR3, the full variable domain is EPEVTQTPSHQVTQMGQEVILRCVPISNHLYFYWYRQILGQKVEFLVSFYNNEISEKSEIFDDQFSVERPDGSNFTLKIRSTKLEDSAMYFCARGLAGARETQYFGPGTRLLVL.

The chain combines TRBV9 with TRBJ1-2, with D unresolved. The CDR3 contains 13 residues. V was cut by 1 base and J by 0 bases, with 4 bases left in between. Germline CDR1 SGDLS, CDR2 YYNGEE. The DNA for the CDR3 is TGTGCCAGCAGCGTAACATCTAACTATGGCTACACCTTC. Encoded protein: CASSVTSNYGYTF.

The chain carries TRBV2 and TRBJ2-1; D is ambiguous. In germline, CDR1 is SNHLY, CDR2 FYNNEI. CDR3 length: 15 residues. Deletions cut 6 bases from V and 0 bases from J, with 12 bases between. The CDR3 DNA sequence: TGTGCCAGCAGCCTGATATTGGGCTCCTACAATGAGCAGTTCTTC. Translation gives CASSLILGSYNEQFF. Combining the CDR3 with reference TRBV2 and TRBJ2-1 gives the whole variable domain EPEVTQTPSHQVTQMGQEVILRCVPISNHLYFYWYRQILGQKVEFLVSFYNNEISEKSEIFDDQFSVERPDGSNFTLKIRSTKLEDSAMYFCASSLILGSYNEQFFGPGTRLTVL.

The rearrangement joins TRBV18 to TRBJ1-6, with no clear D. The CDR3 has 13 residues. CDR1 KGHSH and CDR2 LQKENI come from the germline V gene. V was pared by 2 bases and J by 15 bases, with 14 bases between. The CDR3 loop is CASSPTVGEVLHF. CDR3 nucleotide sequence: TGTGCCAGCTCACCAACGGTTGGGGAGGTCCTCCACTTT. The complete variable domain, with remaining parts taken from reference TRBV18 and TRBJ1-6, reads NAGVMQNPRHLVRRRGQEARLRCSPMKGHSHVYWYRQLPEEGLKFMVYLQKENIIDESGMPKERFSAEFPKEGPSILRIQQVVRGDSAAYFCASSPTVGEVLHFGNGTRLTVT.